The rows below give T cell receptor beta chains drawn from one sample of a study of identical twins. TCRdb reprocessed the 5' RACE reads via MiXCR and lists one record per CDR3 protein. The sample has 500,000 to 700,000 distinct CDR3 sequences; roughly 7.1% are singletons. The sample was also linked to a second study, of yellow fever vaccine responses in identical twins.

Material for sequencing was PBMCs. These receptors were obtained from a woman under 30 in good health. The CDR3 runs from the conserved cysteine through the conserved F or W. Each record gives: V gene, J gene, clone size, D gene, CDR3 protein, CDR3 DNA. D genes are given only for firm matches. Size values are once, few and many counts, or a class for expanded clones, and some rows have none.

v_call: TRBV12-3/TRBV12-4
j_call: TRBJ2-1
clone_size: few
d_call: TRBD1
cdr3_aa: CASSFQPGTGNVNEQFF
cdr3_nt: TGTGCCAGCAGTTTCCAACCCGGGACAGGGAATGTGAATGAGCAGTTCTTC

v_call: TRBV6-1
j_call: TRBJ2-3
clone_size: NA
d_call: NA
cdr3_aa: CASSDEGTQYF
cdr3_nt: TGTGCCAGCAGTGACGAGGGAACGCAGTATTTT

v_call: TRBV5-1
j_call: TRBJ2-1
clone_size: few
d_call: TRBD2
cdr3_aa: CASGEGLNNEQFF
cdr3_nt: TGCGCCAGCGGGGAGGGCCTAAACAATGAGCAGTTCTTC

v_call: TRBV18
j_call: TRBJ2-6
clone_size: NA
d_call: NA
cdr3_aa: CASSPTRGGANVLTF
cdr3_nt: TGTGCCAGCTCACCGACCAGAGGTGGGGCCAACGTCCTGACTTTC

v_call: TRBV6-5
j_call: TRBJ2-2
clone_size: many
d_call: NA
cdr3_aa: CASSYSLTGELFF
cdr3_nt: TGTGCCAGCAGTTACTCGTTAACAGGGGAGCTGTTTTTT

v_call: TRBV24-1
j_call: TRBJ2-2
clone_size: NA
d_call: NA
cdr3_aa: CATSDLTRDTGELFF
cdr3_nt: TGTGCCACCAGTGATTTGACCCGGGACACCGGGGAGCTGTTTTTT

v_call: TRBV24-1
j_call: TRBJ2-7
clone_size: many
d_call: NA
cdr3_aa: CATSDLVGREQYF
cdr3_nt: TGTGCCACCAGTGATTTGGTTGGAAGGGAGCAGTACTTC

v_call: TRBV3-1
j_call: TRBJ2-1
clone_size: few
d_call: NA
cdr3_aa: CASSQDWQGYNEQFF
cdr3_nt: TGTGCCAGCAGCCAAGATTGGCAGGGGTACAATGAGCAGTTCTTC

v_call: TRBV28
j_call: TRBJ2-1
clone_size: NA
d_call: TRBD2
cdr3_aa: CASSLWGSGRDNEQFF
cdr3_nt: TGTGCCAGCAGTTTATGGGGTAGCGGGAGGGACAATGAGCAGTTCTTC

v_call: TRBV6-1
j_call: TRBJ2-7
clone_size: NA
d_call: TRBD2
cdr3_aa: CASSMGLAGEQYF
cdr3_nt: TGTGCCAGCAGTATGGGACTAGCGGGGGAGCAGTACTTC

v_call: TRBV6-6
j_call: TRBJ1-2
clone_size: NA
d_call: NA
cdr3_aa: CASSYPTGDGYTF
cdr3_nt: TGTGCCAGCAGTTACCCGACAGGAGATGGCTACACCTTC

v_call: TRBV20-1
j_call: TRBJ2-1
clone_size: NA
d_call: TRBD2
cdr3_aa: CSARGETSTSGRVNEQFF
cdr3_nt: TGCAGTGCTAGAGGGGAGACATCGACTAGCGGGAGGGTAAATGAGCAGTTCTTC

v_call: TRBV10-3
j_call: TRBJ1-1
clone_size: many
d_call: NA
cdr3_aa: CAINRPGDTEAFF
cdr3_nt: TGTGCCATCAACAGACCAGGGGACACTGAAGCTTTCTTT

v_call: TRBV5-1
j_call: TRBJ1-2
clone_size: NA
d_call: NA
cdr3_aa: CASSFSLQGGEGYTF
cdr3_nt: TGCGCCAGCAGCTTTTCGCTACAGGGTGGGGAAGGCTACACCTTC

v_call: TRBV20-1
j_call: TRBJ1-2
clone_size: many
d_call: TRBD1
cdr3_aa: CSAAFTAWDRSNYGYTF
cdr3_nt: TGCAGTGCGGCGTTCACGGCATGGGACAGGAGTAACTATGGCTACACCTTC

v_call: TRBV20-1
j_call: TRBJ1-1
clone_size: few
d_call: NA
cdr3_aa: CSVHRAAEAFF
cdr3_nt: TGCAGTGTACACAGGGCCGCTGAAGCTTTCTTT

v_call: TRBV5-1
j_call: TRBJ2-3
clone_size: NA
d_call: TRBD1
cdr3_aa: CAIGTVLHSTDTQYF
cdr3_nt: TGCGCCATAGGGACAGTACTACATAGCACAGATACGCAGTATTTT

v_call: TRBV27
j_call: TRBJ2-7
clone_size: many
d_call: TRBD2
cdr3_aa: CASSFLAGTSYEQYF
cdr3_nt: TGTGCCAGCAGTTTTCTAGCGGGAACCTCCTACGAGCAGTACTTC

v_call: TRBV5-1
j_call: TRBJ2-3
clone_size: many
d_call: NA
cdr3_aa: CASRPGSGTDTQYF
cdr3_nt: TGCGCCAGCAGGCCGGGATCCGGCACAGATACGCAGTATTTT

v_call: TRBV18
j_call: TRBJ2-7
clone_size: few
d_call: TRBD2
cdr3_aa: CASSPGLADYEQYF
cdr3_nt: TGTGCCAGCTCACCGGGACTAGCAGATTACGAGCAGTACTTC

v_call: TRBV9
j_call: TRBJ2-1
clone_size: NA
d_call: TRBD2
cdr3_aa: CASSPTTTSGRGNYNEQFF
cdr3_nt: TGTGCCAGCAGCCCGACGACGACTAGCGGGAGGGGGAACTACAATGAGCAGTTCTTC

v_call: TRBV5-6
j_call: TRBJ2-2
clone_size: NA
d_call: NA
cdr3_aa: CASSHPGTLGGELFF
cdr3_nt: TGTGCCAGCAGCCATCCCGGGACTCTGGGCGGGGAGCTGTTTTTT

v_call: TRBV7-9
j_call: TRBJ1-4
clone_size: few
d_call: TRBD1
cdr3_aa: CASSPQGANEKLFF
cdr3_nt: TGTGCCAGCAGCCCTCAGGGGGCGAATGAAAAACTGTTTTTT

v_call: TRBV12-3/TRBV12-4
j_call: TRBJ2-2
clone_size: NA
d_call: TRBD2
cdr3_aa: CACRNRLAGGSSNTGELFF
cdr3_nt: TGTGCCTGCAGGAATAGACTAGCGGGAGGGTCCTCGAACACCGGGGAGCTGTTTTTT

v_call: TRBV20-1
j_call: TRBJ1-2
clone_size: many
d_call: TRBD1
cdr3_aa: CSAGPTGGNYGYTF
cdr3_nt: TGCAGTGCCGGACCGACAGGGGGAAACTATGGCTACACCTTC

v_call: TRBV5-1
j_call: TRBJ2-7
clone_size: many
d_call: TRBD1
cdr3_aa: CASSWTGGGSYEQYF
cdr3_nt: TGCGCCAGCAGCTGGACAGGGGGCGGTTCCTACGAGCAGTACTTC

v_call: TRBV29-1
j_call: TRBJ2-5
clone_size: many
d_call: NA
cdr3_aa: CSGGKETQYF
cdr3_nt: TGCAGCGGGGGGAAAGAGACCCAGTACTTC

v_call: TRBV5-1
j_call: TRBJ2-1
clone_size: many
d_call: NA
cdr3_aa: CASSLGESSYNEQFF
cdr3_nt: TGCGCCAGCAGCTTGGGGGAGAGCTCCTACAATGAGCAGTTCTTC

v_call: TRBV27
j_call: TRBJ1-6
clone_size: many
d_call: NA
cdr3_aa: CASSFSGGNSPLHF
cdr3_nt: TGTGCCAGCAGTTTTTCTGGGGGCAATTCACCCCTCCACTTT

v_call: TRBV5-1
j_call: TRBJ2-2
clone_size: many
d_call: NA
cdr3_aa: CASSSRGANTGELFF
cdr3_nt: TGCGCCAGCAGCTCGAGGGGGGCAAACACCGGGGAGCTGTTTTTT

v_call: TRBV18
j_call: TRBJ1-1
clone_size: few
d_call: NA
cdr3_aa: CASFQGNTEAFF
cdr3_nt: TGTGCCAGCTTCCAGGGGAACACTGAAGCTTTCTTT

v_call: TRBV7-9
j_call: TRBJ2-2
clone_size: few
d_call: TRBD2
cdr3_aa: CASSLVARLAGVELFF
cdr3_nt: TGTGCCAGCAGCTTAGTAGCTCGACTAGCGGGAGTGGAGCTGTTTTTT

v_call: TRBV28
j_call: TRBJ1-4
clone_size: NA
d_call: NA
cdr3_aa: CASSSGGIATNEKLFF
cdr3_nt: TGTGCCAGCAGTTCTGGGGGAATCGCAACTAATGAAAAACTGTTTTTT

v_call: TRBV2
j_call: TRBJ1-2
clone_size: many
d_call: NA
cdr3_aa: CASSGNYGYTF
cdr3_nt: TGTGCCAGCAGTGGCAATTATGGCTACACCTTC

v_call: TRBV29-1
j_call: TRBJ1-2
clone_size: NA
d_call: NA
cdr3_aa: CSVEDRYYGYTF
cdr3_nt: TGCAGCGTTGAAGATCGATACTATGGCTACACCTTC

v_call: TRBV4-1
j_call: TRBJ1-6
clone_size: NA
d_call: TRBD1
cdr3_aa: CASSSGGRAGHSPLHF
cdr3_nt: TGCGCCAGCAGCTCAGGGGGGAGAGCCGGGCATTCACCCCTCCACTTT

v_call: TRBV12-3/TRBV12-4
j_call: TRBJ2-5
clone_size: NA
d_call: TRBD2
cdr3_aa: CASSFESGRADF
cdr3_nt: TGTGCCAGCAGTTTTGAAAGCGGGAGAGCGGACTTC

v_call: TRBV12-3/TRBV12-4
j_call: TRBJ2-7
clone_size: NA
d_call: NA
cdr3_aa: CASSLFPGAYEQYF
cdr3_nt: TGTGCCAGCAGTTTGTTCCCAGGGGCATATGAGCAGTACTTC

v_call: TRBV9
j_call: TRBJ2-5
clone_size: many
d_call: TRBD2
cdr3_aa: CASSKGNSGSVETQYF
cdr3_nt: TGTGCCAGCAGCAAGGGTAACAGCGGGAGTGTAGAGACCCAGTACTTC